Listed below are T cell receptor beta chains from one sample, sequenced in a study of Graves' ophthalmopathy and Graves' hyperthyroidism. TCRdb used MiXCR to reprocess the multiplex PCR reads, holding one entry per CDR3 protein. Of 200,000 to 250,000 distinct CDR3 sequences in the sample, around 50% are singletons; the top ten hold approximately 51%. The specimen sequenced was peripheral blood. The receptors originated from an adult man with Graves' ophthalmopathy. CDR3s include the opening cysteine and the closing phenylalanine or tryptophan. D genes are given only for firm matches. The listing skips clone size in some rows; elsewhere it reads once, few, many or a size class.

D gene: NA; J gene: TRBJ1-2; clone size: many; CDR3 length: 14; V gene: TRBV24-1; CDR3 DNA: TGTGCCACCAGTGATGACAGGCGCGGCTATGGCTACACCTTC; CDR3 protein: CATSDDRRGYGYTF
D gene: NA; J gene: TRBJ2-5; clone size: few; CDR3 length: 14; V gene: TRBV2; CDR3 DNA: TGTGCCAGCAGTGCCGGCGGGCCTCAAGAGACCCAGTACTTC; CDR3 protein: CASSAGGPQETQYF
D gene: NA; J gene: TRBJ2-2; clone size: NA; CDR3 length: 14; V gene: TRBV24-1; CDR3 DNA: TGTGCCACCCAGGGCTGTGCGAACACCGGGGAGCTGTTTTTT; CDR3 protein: CATQGCANTGELFF
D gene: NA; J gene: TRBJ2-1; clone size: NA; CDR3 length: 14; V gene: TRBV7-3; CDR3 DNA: TGTGCCAGCAGCGAATCGGGACGTTCGAATGAGCAGTTCTTC; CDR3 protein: CASSESGRSNEQFF
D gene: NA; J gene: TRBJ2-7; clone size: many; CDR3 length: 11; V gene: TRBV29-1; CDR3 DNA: TGCAGCGTGGAGTTTGGGTACGAGCAGTACTTC; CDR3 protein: CSVEFGYEQYF
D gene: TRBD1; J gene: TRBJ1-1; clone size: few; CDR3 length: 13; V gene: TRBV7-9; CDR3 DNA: TGTGCCGCGGCGGGGACAGTGAACACTGAAGCTTTCTTT; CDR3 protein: CAAAGTVNTEAFF
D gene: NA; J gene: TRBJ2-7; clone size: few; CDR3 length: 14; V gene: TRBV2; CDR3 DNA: TGTGCCAGCAGTGAAGGGACCTCAGCCTACGAGCAGTACTTC; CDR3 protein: CASSEGTSAYEQYF
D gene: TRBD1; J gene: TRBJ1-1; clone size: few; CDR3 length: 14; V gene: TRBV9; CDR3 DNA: TGTGCCAGCAGCCCCCCACAGGGGGACACTGAAGCTTTCTTT; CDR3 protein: CASSPPQGDTEAFF
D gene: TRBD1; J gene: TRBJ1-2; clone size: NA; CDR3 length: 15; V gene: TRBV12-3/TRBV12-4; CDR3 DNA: TGTGCCAGCAGAACCTGGACAGGGGATGGAGTCGGCTACACCTTC; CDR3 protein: CASRTWTGDGVGYTF
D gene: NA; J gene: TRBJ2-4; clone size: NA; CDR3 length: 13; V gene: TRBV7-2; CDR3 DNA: TGTGCCAGCAGCTCAGGTTTGGGAAACATTCAGTACTTC; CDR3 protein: CASSSGLGNIQYF
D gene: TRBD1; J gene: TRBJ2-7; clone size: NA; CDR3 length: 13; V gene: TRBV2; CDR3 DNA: TGTGCCTGTGGACAGGGCCCCTCCTACGGGCAGTACTTC; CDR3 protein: CACGQGPSYGQYF
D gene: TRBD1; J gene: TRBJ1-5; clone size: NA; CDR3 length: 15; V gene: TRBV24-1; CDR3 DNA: TGTGCCACCAGTGACAACCGGGACAGCGATCAGCCCCAGCATTTT; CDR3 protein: CATSDNRDSDQPQHF
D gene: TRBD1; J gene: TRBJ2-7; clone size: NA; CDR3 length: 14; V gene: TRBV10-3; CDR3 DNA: TGTGCCATCAGTGAGAGGACAGGGCAGTCCGAGCAGTACTTC; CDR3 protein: CAISERTGQSEQYF
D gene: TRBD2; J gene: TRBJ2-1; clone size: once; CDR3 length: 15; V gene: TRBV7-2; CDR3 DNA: TGTGCCAGCAGCACCGTAGCGGGGGGGCCTGATGAGCAGTTCTTC; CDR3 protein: CASSTVAGGPDEQFF
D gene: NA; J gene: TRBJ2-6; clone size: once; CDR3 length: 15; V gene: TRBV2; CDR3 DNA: TGTGCCAGCAGCAGGGGGGGTCCTGGGGCCAACGTCCTGACTTTC; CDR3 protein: CASSRGGPGANVLTF
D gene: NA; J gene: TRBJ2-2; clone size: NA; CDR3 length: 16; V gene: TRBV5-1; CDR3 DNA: TGCGCCAGCAGCTTGAGACGAGGGGGGCTAACCGGGGAGCTGTTTTTT; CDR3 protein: CASSLRRGGLTGELFF
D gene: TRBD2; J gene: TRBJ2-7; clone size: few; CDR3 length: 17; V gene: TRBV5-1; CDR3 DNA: TGTGCCAGCAGCACTATCGGGACTAGCGAGAGCTCCTACGAGCAGTACTTC; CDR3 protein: CASSTIGTSESSYEQYF
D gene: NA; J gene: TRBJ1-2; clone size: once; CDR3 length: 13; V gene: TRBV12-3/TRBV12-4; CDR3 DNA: TGTGCCAGCAGTTTGAGGAAGGACTATGGCTACACCTTC; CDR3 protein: CASSLRKDYGYTF
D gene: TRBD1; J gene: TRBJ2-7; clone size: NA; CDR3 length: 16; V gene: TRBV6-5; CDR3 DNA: TGTGCCAGCAGTTACGGGTCGGGACAGGGTCACTCGGAGCAGTACTTC; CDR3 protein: CASSYGSGQGHSEQYF
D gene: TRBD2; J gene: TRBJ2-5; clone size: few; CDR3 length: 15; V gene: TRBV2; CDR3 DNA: TGTGCCAGCAGTCCGACTAGCGGGAACCAAGAGACCCAGTACTTC; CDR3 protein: CASSPTSGNQETQYF